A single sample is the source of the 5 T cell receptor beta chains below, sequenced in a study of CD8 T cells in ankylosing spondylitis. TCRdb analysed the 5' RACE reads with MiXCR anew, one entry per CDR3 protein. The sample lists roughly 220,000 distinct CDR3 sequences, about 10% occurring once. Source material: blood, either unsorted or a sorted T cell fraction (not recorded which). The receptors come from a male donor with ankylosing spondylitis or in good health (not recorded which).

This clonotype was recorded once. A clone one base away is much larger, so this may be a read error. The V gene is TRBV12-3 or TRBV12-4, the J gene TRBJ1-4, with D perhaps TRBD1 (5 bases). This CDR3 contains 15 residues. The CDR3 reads CASSAQGGRDDKLFF. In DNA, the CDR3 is TGTGCCAGCAGTGCCCAGGGAGGAAGGGATGACAAACTGTTTTTT.

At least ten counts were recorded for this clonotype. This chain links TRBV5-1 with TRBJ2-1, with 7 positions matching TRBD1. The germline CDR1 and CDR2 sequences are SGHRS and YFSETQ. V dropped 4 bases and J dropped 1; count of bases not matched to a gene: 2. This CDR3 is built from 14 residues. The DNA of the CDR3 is TGCGCCAGCAGCCCGGACAGGTCCTACAATGAGCAGTTCTTC. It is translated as CASSPDRSYNEQFF.

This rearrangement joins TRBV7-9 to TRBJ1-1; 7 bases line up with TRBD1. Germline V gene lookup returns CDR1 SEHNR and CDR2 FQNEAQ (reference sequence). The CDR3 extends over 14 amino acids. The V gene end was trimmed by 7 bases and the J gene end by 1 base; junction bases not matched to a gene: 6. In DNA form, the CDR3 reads TGTGCCAGCACCAAGACAGGGAGGAACACTGAAGCTTTCTTT. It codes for CASTKTGRNTEAFF.

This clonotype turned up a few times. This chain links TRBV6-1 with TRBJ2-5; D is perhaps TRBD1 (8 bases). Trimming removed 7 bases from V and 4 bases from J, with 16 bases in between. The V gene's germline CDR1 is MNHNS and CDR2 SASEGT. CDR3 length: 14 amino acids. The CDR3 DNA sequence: TGTGCCAGCACCGGACTAGACAGGGGAGAGACCCAGTACTTC. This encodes CASTGLDRGETQYF.

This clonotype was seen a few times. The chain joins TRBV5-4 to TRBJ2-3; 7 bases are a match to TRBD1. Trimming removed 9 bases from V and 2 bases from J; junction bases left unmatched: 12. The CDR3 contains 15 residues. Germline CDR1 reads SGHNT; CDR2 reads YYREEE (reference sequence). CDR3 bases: TGTGCCATAACTGACCGGGACAGCCACACAGATACGCAGTATTTT. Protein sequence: CAITDRDSHTDTQYF.